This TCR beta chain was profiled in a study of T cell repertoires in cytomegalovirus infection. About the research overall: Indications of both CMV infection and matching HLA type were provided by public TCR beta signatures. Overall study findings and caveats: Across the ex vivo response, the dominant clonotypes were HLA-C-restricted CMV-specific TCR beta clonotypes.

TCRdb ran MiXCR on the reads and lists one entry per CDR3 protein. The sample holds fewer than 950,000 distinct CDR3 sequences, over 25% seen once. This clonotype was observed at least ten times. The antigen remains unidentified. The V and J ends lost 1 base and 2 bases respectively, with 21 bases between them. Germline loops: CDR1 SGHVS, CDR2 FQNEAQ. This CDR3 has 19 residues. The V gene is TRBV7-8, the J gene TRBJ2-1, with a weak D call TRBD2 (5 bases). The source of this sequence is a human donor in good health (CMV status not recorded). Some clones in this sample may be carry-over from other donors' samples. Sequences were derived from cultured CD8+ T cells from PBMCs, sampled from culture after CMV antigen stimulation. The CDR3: CASSLEVSVSNLAYNEQFF. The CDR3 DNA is TGTGCCAGCAGCTTAGAGGTTAGCGTATCCAACTTGGCCTACAATGAGCAGTTCTTC.